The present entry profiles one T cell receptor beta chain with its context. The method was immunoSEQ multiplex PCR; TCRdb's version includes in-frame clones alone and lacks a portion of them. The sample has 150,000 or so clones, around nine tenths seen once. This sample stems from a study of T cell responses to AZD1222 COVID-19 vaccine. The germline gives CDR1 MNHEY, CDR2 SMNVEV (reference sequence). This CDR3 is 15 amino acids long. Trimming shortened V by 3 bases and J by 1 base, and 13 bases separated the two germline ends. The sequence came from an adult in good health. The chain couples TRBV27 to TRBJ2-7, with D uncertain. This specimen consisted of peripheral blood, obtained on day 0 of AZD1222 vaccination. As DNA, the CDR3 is TGTGCCAGCAGTTTCTGGTCAGGAAGTTCCTACGAGCAGTACTTC. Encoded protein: CASSFWSGSSYEQYF.